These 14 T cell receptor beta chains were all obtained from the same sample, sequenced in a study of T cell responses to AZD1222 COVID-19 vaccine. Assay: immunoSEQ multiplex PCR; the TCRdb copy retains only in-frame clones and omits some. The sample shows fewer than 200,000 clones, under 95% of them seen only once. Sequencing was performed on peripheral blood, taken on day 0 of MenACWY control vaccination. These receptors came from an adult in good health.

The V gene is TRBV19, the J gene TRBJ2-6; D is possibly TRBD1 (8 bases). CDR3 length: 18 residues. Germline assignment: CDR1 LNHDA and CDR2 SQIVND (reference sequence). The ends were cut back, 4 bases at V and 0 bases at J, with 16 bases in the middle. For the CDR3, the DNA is TGTGCCAGTAGTAGATCGGACAGGGACTACTCTGGGGCCAACGTCCTGACTTTC. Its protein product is CASSRSDRDYSGANVLTF.

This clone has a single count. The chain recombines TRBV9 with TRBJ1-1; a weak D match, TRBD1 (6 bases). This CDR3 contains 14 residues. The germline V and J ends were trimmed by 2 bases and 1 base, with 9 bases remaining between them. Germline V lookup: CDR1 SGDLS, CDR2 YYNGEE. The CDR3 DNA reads TGTGCCAGCAGCGTCGGGACATCGAACACTGAAGCTTTCTTT. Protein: CASSVGTSNTEAFF.

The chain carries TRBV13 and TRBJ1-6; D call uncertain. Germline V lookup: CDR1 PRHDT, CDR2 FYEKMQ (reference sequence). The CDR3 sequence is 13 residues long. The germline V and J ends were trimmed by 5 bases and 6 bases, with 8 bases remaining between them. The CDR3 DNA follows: TGTGCCAGCAGCCTAGTACCTAATTCACCCCTCCACTTT. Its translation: CASSLVPNSPLHF.

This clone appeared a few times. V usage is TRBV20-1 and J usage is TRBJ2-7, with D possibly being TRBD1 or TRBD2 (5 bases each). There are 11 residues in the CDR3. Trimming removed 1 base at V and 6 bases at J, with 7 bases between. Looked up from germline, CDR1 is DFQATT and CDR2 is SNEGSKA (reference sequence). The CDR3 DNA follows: TGCAGTGCTAGAGCGGGGACCGAGCAGTACTTC. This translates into CSARAGTEQYF.

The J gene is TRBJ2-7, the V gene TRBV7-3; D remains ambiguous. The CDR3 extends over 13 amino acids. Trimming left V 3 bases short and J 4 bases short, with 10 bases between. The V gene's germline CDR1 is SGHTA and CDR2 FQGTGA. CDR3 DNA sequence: TGTGCCAGCAGCTTGGGCAGAGATTACGAGCAGTACTTC. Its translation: CASSLGRDYEQYF.

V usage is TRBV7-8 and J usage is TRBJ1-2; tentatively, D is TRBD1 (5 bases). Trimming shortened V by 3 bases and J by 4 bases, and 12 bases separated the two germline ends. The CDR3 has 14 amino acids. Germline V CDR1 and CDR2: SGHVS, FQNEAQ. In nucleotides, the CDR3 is TGTGCCAGCAGCTTTGGGGACGCGGGCTATGGCTACACCTTC. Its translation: CASSFGDAGYGYTF.

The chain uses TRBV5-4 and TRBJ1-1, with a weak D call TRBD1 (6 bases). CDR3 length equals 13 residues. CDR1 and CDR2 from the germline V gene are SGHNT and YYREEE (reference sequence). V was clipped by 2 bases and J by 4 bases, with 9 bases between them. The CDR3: CASSFQGRTEAFF. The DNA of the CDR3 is TGTGCCAGCAGCTTCCAGGGGCGCACTGAAGCTTTCTTT.

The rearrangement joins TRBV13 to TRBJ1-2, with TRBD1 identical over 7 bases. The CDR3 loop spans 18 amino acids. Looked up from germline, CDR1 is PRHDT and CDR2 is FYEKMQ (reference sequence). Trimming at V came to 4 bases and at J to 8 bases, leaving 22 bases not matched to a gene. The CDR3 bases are TGTGCCAGCAGCTCCAGTCGGAGGCCAGGGACAGAGGAAAAGGGCTACACCTTC. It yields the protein CASSSSRRPGTEEKGYTF.

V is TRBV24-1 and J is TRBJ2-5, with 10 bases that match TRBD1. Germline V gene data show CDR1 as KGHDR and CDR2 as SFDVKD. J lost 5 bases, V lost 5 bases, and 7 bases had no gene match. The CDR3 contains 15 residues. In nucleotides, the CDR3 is TGTGCCACCAGTGCCCCGACAGGGGGCCGGGAGACCCAGTACTTC. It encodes CATSAPTGGRETQYF.

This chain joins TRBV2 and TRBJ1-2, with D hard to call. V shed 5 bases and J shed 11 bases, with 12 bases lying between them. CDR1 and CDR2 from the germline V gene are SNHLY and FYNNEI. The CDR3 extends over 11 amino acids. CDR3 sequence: CASSQGSSYTF. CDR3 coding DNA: TGTGCCAGCAGTCAAGGTTCCTCATACACCTTC. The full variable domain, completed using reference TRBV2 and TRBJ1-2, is EPEVTQTPSHQVTQMGQEVILRCVPISNHLYFYWYRQILGQKVEFLVSFYNNEISEKSEIFDDQFSVERPDGSNFTLKIRSTKLEDSAMYFCASSQGSSYTFGSGTRLTVV.

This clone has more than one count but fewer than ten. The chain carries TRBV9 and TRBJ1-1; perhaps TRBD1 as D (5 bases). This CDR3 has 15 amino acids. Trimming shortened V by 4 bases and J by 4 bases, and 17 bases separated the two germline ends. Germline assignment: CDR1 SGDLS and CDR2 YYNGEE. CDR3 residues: CASSPSGGGGTEAFF. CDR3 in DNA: TGTGCCAGCAGCCCGTCGGGCGGGGGTGGCACTGAAGCTTTCTTT. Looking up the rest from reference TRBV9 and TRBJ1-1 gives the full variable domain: DSGVTQTPKHLITATGQRVTLRCSPRSGDLSVYWYQQSLDQGLQFLIQYYNGEERAKGNILERFSAQQFPDLHSELNLSSLELGDSALYFCASSPSGGGGTEAFFGQGTRLTVV.

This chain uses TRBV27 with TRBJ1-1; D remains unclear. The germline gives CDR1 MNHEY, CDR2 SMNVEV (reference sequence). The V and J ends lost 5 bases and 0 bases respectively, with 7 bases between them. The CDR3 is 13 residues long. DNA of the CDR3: TGTGCCAGCAGTCGAATCATGAACACTGAAGCTTTCTTT. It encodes CASSRIMNTEAFF.

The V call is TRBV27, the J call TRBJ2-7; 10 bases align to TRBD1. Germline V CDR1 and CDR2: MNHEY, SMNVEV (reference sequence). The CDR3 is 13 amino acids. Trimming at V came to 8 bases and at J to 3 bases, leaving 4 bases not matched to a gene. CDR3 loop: CASWGQGIYEQYF. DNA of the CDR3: TGTGCCAGCTGGGGACAGGGGATCTACGAGCAGTACTTC.

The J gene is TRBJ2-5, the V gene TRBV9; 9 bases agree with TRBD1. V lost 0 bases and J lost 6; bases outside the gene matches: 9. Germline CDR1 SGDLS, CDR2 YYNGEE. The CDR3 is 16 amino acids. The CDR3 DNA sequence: TGTGCCAGCAGCGTAGAAGGGGACAGGGTTATGCAGACCCAGTACTTC. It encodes CASSVEGDRVMQTQYF.